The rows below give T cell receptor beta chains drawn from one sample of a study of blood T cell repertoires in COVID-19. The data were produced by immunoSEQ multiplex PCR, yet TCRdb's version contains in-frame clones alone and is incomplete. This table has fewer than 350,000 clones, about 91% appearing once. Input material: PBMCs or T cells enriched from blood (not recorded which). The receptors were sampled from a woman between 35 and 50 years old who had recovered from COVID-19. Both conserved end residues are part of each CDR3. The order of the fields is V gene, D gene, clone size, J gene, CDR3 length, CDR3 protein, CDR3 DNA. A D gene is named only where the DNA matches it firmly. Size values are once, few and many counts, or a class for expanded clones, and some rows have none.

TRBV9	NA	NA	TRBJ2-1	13	CASSEAPYNEQFF	TGTGCCAGCAGCGAAGCGCCGTACAATGAGCAGTTCTTC
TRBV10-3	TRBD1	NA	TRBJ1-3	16	CAISRNRGKSGNTIYF	TGTGCCATCAGTCGAAACAGGGGGAAGTCTGGAAACACCATATATTTT
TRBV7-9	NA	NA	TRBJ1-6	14	CASSLQGRISPLHF	TGTGCCAGCAGCCTACAGGGTCGGATTTCACCCCTCCACTTT
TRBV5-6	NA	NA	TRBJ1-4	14	CASSPWGTNEKLFF	TGTGCCAGCAGCCCGTGGGGCACTAATGAAAAACTGTTTTTT
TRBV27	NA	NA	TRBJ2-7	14	CASSLTGTTYEQYF	TGTGCCAGCAGTTTAACAGGGACCACCTACGAGCAGTACTTC
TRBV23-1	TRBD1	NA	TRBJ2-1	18	CASSQSRELGQGCNEQFF	TGCGCCAGCAGTCAATCGAGAGAATTGGGACAGGGGTGCAATGAGCAGTTCTTC
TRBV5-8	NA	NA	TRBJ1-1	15	CASILDPSMNTEAFF	TGTGCCAGCATCCTAGATCCCAGCATGAACACTGAAGCTTTCTTT
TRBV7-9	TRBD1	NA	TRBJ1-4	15	CASSLGDSRNEKLFF	TGTGCCAGCAGCTTAGGGGACAGCCGTAATGAAAAACTGTTTTTT
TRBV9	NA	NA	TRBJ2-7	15	CASSAEARDYYEQYF	TGTGCCAGCAGCGCCGAGGCCCGGGATTACTACGAGCAGTACTTC
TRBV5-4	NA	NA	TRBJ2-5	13	CASSPDSTGTQYF	TGTGCCAGCAGTCCGGACAGCACAGGGACCCAGTACTTC
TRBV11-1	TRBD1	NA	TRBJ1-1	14	CASSLFTGGTEAFF	TGTGCCAGCAGCTTGTTCACAGGGGGCACTGAAGCTTTCTTT
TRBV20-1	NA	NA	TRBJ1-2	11	CSATGNYGYTF	TGCAGTGCTACCGGGAACTATGGCTACACCTTC
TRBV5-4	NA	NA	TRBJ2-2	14	CASSFVGHTGELFF	TGTGCCAGCAGCTTCGTTGGGCACACCGGGGAGCTGTTTTTT
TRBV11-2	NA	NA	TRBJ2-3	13	CASSQITGDTQYF	TGTGCCAGCAGCCAAATAACTGGAGATACGCAGTATTTT
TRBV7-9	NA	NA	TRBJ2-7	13	CASSARQLYEQYF	TGTGCCAGCAGCGCCAGACAGCTTTACGAGCAGTACTTC
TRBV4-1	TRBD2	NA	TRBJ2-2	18	CASSQGSIQSGRVGELFF	TGCGCCAGCAGCCAAGGGTCCATCCAAAGCGGGAGAGTCGGGGAGCTGTTTTTT
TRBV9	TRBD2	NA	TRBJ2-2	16	CASSVEGLASTGELFF	TGTGCCAGCAGCGTAGAGGGACTAGCGTCCACCGGGGAGCTGTTTTTT
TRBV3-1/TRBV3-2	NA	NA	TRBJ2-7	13	CASSQRRGDEQYF	TGTGCCAGCAGCCAAAGACGTGGAGACGAGCAGTACTTC
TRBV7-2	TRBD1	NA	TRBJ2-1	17	CASSLEAPGTAYNEQFF	TGTGCCAGCAGCTTAGAGGCCCCAGGGACAGCCTACAATGAGCAGTTCTTC
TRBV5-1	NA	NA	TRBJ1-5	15	CASSLDGQRNQPQHF	TGCGCCAGCAGCTTGGACGGACAGAGGAATCAGCCCCAGCATTTT
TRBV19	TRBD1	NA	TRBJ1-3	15	CASSVDRGTGNTIYF	TGTGCCAGTAGTGTCGACAGGGGCACAGGAAACACCATATATTTT
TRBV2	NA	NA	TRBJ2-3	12	CASSVSTDTQYF	TGTGCCAGCAGCGTTAGCACAGATACGCAGTATTTT
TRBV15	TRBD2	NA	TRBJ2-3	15	CATSRDPSSGDTQYF	TGTGCCACCAGCAGAGATCCCTCTAGCGGAGATACGCAGTATTTT
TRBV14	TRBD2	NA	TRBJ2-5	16	CASSRRTSGRLETQYF	TGTGCCAGCAGCCGTCGGACTAGCGGGAGGTTGGAGACCCAGTACTTC
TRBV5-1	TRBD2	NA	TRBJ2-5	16	CASSLALLASQENQYF	TGCGCCAGCAGCTTGGCCCTACTAGCGTCGCAAGAGAACCAGTACTTC
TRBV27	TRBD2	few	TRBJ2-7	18	CASSLSFGRAKVPYEQYF	TGTGCCAGCAGTTTATCTTTCGGGAGGGCCAAAGTTCCCTACGAGCAGTACTTC
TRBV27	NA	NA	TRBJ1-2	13	CASSSGRDYGYTF	TGTGCCAGCAGTTCGGGCAGGGACTATGGCTACACCTTC
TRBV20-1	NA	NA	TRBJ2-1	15	CSASSLGRGGNEQFF	TGCAGTGCTAGTTCGCTAGGTCGCGGTGGCAATGAGCAGTTCTTC
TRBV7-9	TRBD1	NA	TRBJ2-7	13	CASSWTGDYEQYF	TGTGCCAGCAGCTGGACAGGGGACTACGAGCAGTACTTC
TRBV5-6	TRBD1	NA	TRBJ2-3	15	CASTHRTGGTDTQYF	TGTGCCAGCACCCACCGGACAGGGGGGACAGATACGCAGTATTTT
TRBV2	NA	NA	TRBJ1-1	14	CASRWGQQNTEAFF	TGTGCCAGCAGGTGGGGACAACAAAACACTGAAGCTTTCTTT
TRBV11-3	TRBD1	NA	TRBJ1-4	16	CASSLNRGTANEKLFF	TGTGCCAGCAGCCTTAACAGGGGTACGGCTAATGAAAAACTGTTTTTT
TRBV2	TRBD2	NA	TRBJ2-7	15	CASSEVAGESYEQYF	TGTGCCAGCAGTGAGGTAGCGGGGGAATCCTACGAGCAGTACTTC